This T cell receptor beta chain was recorded in a study of cytomegalovirus exposure and HLA in healthy donors. Germline CDR1 and CDR2: MDHEN and SYDVKM. Trimming left V 1 base short and J 4 bases short, with 7 bases between. This CDR3 has 14 amino acids. TCRdb's table, derived via immunoSEQ multiplex PCR, lists solely in-frame clones and lacks some. Here the sample spans over 200,000 clones, about 90% being singletons. The receptor comes from a woman between 25 and 40 years old in good health and CMV-seronegative. The V call is TRBV28, the J call TRBJ1-4; no definite D call. Sequences were obtained from PBMCs. CDR3 region: CASSLSAINEKLFF. CDR3 bases: TGTGCCAGCAGTTTATCTGCGATTAATGAAAAACTGTTTTTT.